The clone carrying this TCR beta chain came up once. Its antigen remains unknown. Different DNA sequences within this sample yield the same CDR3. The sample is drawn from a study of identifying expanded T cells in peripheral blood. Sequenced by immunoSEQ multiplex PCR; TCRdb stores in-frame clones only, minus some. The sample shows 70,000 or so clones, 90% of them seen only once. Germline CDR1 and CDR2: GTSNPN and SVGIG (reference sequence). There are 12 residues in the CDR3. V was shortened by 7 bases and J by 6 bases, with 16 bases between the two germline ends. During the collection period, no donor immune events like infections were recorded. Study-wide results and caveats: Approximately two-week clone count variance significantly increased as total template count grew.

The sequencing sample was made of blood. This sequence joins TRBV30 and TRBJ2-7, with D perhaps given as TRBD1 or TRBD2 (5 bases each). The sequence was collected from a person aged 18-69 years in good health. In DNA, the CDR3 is TGTGCCTCCGGGGTAAGGGGCGGCGAGCAGTACTTC. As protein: CASGVRGGEQYF.